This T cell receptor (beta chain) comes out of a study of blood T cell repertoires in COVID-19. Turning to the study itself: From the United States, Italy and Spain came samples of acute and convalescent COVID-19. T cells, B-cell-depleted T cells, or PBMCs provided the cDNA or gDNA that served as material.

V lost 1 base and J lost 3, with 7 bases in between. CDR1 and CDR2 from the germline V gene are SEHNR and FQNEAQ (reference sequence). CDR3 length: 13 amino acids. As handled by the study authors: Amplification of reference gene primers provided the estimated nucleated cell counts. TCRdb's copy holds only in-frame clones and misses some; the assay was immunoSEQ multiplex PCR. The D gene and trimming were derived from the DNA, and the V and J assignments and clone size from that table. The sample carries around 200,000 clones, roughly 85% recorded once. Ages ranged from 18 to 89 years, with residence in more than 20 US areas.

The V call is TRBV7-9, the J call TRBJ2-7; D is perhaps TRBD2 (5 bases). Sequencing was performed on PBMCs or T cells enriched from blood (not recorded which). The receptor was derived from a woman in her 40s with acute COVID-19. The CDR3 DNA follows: TGTGCCAGCAGCTTAGACGGGATCTACGAGCAGTACTTC. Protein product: CASSLDGIYEQYF.